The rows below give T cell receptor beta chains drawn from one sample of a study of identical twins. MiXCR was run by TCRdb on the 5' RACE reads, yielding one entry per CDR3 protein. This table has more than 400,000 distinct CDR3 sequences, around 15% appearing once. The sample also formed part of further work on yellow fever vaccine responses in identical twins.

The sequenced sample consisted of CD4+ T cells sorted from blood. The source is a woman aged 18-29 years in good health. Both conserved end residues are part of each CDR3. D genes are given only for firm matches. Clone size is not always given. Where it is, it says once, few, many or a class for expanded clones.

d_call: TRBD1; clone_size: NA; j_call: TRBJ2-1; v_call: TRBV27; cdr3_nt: TGTGCCAGCAGTTTAGTGGGGCAGGGGGCGCGTAGGGTCTACAATGAGCAGTTCTTC; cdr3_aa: CASSLVGQGARRVYNEQFF
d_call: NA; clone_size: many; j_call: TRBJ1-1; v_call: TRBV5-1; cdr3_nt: TGCGCCAGCAGCCCGTCGGCACACCGTATGAACACTGAAGCTTTCTTT; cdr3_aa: CASSPSAHRMNTEAFF
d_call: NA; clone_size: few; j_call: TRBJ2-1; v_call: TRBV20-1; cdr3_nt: TGCAGTGCTAATAGCGTTAGCAATGAGCAGTTCTTC; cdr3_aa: CSANSVSNEQFF
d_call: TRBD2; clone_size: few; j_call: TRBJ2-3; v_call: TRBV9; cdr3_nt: TGTGCCAGCAGCCCCCGACCCGGGACTAGCGAGGCAGATACGCAGTATTTT; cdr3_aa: CASSPRPGTSEADTQYF
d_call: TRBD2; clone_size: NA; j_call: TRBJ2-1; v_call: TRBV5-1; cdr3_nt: TGCGCCAGCAGCTTGGCAGCGGGGACCAATGAGCAGTTCTTC; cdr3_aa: CASSLAAGTNEQFF
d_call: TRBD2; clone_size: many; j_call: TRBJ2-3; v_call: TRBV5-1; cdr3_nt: TGCGCCAGCAGCGCACGTCCGGGACTAGCGAATATGAAGGGGGGCACAGATACGCAGTATTTT; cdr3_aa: CASSARPGLANMKGGTDTQYF
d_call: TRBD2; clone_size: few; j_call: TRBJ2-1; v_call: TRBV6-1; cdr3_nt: TGTGCCAGCAACGGGCTAGCGGTTTACAATGAGCAGTTCTTC; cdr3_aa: CASNGLAVYNEQFF
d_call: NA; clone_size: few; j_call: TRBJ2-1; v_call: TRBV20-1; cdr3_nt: TGCAGTGCTAGTTTACTATCCTACAATGAGCAGTTCTTC; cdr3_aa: CSASLLSYNEQFF
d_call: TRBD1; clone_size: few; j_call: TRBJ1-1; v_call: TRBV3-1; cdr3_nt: TGTGCCAGCAGCCCTATGGGGACAGGGTTAATGAACACTGAAGCTTTCTTT; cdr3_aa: CASSPMGTGLMNTEAFF
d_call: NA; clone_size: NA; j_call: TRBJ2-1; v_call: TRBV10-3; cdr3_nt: TGTGCCATCAGTGATACCCCGGGCAGGTCAAACAATGAGCAGTTCTTC; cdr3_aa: CAISDTPGRSNNEQFF
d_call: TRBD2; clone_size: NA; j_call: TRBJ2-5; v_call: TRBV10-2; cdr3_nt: TGCGCCAGCAGTGAGAAGATAAGCGGGGGATACCAAGAGACCCAGTACTTC; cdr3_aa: CASSEKISGGYQETQYF
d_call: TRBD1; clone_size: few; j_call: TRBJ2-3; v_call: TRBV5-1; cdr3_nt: TGCGCCAGCAGCAACGGACAGGGGGCGGGCACAGATACGCAGTATTTT; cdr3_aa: CASSNGQGAGTDTQYF
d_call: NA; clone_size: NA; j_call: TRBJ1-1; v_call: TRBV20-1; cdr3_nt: TGCAGTGCTAGAGATGCAGGGAACACTGAAGCTTTCTTT; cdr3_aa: CSARDAGNTEAFF
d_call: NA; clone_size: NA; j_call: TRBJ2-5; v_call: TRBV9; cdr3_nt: TGTGCCAGCAGCGGACAGTGGGGGCTAAGGGAGACCCAGTACTTC; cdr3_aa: CASSGQWGLRETQYF
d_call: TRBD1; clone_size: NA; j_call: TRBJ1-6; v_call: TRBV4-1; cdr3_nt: TGCGCCAGCAGCCAAGGGGACAGGGGGGGATCACCCCTCCACTTT; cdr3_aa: CASSQGDRGGSPLHF
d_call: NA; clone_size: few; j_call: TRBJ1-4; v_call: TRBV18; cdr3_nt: TGTGCCAGCTCACCCGACCGGATTGAAAAACTGTTTTTT; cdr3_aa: CASSPDRIEKLFF
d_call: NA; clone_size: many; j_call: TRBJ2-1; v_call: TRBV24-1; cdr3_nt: TGTGCCACCAGTGACCAGACAGGACTCCTTGACAATGAGCAGTTCTTC; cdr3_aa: CATSDQTGLLDNEQFF
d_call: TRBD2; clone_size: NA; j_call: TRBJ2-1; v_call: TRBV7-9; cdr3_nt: TGTGCCAGCAGCTTGACTAGCGGGATTTTGCATGAGCAGTTCTTC; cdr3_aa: CASSLTSGILHEQFF
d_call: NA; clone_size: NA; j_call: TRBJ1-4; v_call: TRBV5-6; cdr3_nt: TGTGCCAGCAGCTTGTGGGGGCCGGAGGAAAAACTGTTTTTT; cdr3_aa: CASSLWGPEEKLFF
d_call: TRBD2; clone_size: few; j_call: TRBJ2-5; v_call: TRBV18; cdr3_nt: TGTGCCAGCTCGACGGGACTAGCGGGAGTACCGGGCCAAGAGACCCAGTACTTC; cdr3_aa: CASSTGLAGVPGQETQYF
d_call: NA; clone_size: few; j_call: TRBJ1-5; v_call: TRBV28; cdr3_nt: TGTGCCAGCAGTTCCCCCCGGGAGGGCCCCTATAGCAATCAGCCCCAGCATTTT; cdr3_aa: CASSSPREGPYSNQPQHF
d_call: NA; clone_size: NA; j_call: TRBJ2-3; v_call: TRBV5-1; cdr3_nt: TGCGCCAGCAGCTTGGTTACCGCTAGTCGGGGGAGCACAGATACGCAGTATTTT; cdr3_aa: CASSLVTASRGSTDTQYF
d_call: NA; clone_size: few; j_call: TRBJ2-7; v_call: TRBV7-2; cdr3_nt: TGTGCCAGCAGCCCCGCACTCCGGCAGTACTTC; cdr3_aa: CASSPALRQYF
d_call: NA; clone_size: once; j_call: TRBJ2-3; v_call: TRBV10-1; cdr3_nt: TGCGCCAGCACCCTACCGGATACGCAGTATTTT; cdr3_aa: CASTLPDTQYF
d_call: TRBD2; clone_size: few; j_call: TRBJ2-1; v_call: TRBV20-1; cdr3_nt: TGCAGTGCTATGGGGACTAGTTTGAATGAGCAGTTCTTC; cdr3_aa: CSAMGTSLNEQFF
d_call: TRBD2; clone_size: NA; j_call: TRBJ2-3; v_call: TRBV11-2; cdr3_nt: TGTGCCAGCAGCGAGGGACTAGCGGGGAGGGGGCTAATCACAGATACGCAGTATTTT; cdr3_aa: CASSEGLAGRGLITDTQYF
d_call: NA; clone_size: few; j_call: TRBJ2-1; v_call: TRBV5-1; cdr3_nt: TGCGCCAGCAGCCTACAGGCGTCCTACAATGAGCAGTTCTTC; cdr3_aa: CASSLQASYNEQFF
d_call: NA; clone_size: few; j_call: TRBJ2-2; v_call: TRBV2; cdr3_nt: TGTGCCAGCAGCGGGGGGCCCGCGAACACCGGGGAGCTGTTTTTT; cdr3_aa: CASSGGPANTGELFF
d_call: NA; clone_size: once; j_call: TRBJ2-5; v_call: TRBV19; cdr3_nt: TGTGCCAGTAGTAGGAACCCTCACGAGACCCAGTACTTC; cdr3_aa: CASSRNPHETQYF